This is a list of T cell receptor beta chains from one sample in a study of Graves' ophthalmopathy and Graves' hyperthyroidism. One entry per CDR3 protein results from TCRdb running MiXCR on the multiplex PCR reads. The table lists 740,000 or so distinct CDR3 sequences, 35% to 50% of them singletons, with less than 55% in the top ten. The sample consisted of peripheral blood. The receptors come from an adult man with Graves' ophthalmopathy. The CDR3 runs from the conserved cysteine through the conserved F or W. D genes are given only for firm matches. Expanded clones get a size class; other rows say once, few or many, or leave the size out.

D	V	size	J	DNA	CDR3
TRBD1	TRBV2	many	TRBJ2-5	TGTGCCAGCAGTGAAAGGACAGGGAAGGAGACCCAGTACTTC	CASSERTGKETQYF
.	TRBV7-9	.	TRBJ2-2	TGTGCCAGCAAAGAGGCAGGAAGCACCGGGGAGCTGTTTTTT	CASKEAGSTGELFF
TRBD2	TRBV9	many	TRBJ2-5	TGTGCCAGCAGCGCCCAATGGACTAGCGGGGAGACCCAGTACTTC	CASSAQWTSGETQYF
.	TRBV29-1	once	TRBJ2-6	TGCAGCGTTGGTCCAGGCCTCGGCACTGAAGCTTTC	CSVGPGLGTEAF
.	TRBV7-9	few	TRBJ2-7	TGTGCCAGCAGCCGATTTGAGACGGGGTTCTACGAGCAGTACTTC	CASSRFETGFYEQYF
.	TRBV2	.	TRBJ1-1	TGTGCCAGCAGTGAAACGGGCAGTTCAGCTTTCTTT	CASSETGSSAFF
.	TRBV11-2	.	TRBJ2-7	TGTGCCAGCAGCACACCCCCGGCTTTATACGAGCAGTACTTC	CASSTPPALYEQYF
TRBD1	TRBV5-1	.	TRBJ2-7	TGCGCCAGCAGCGAAACAGGGGGAGTTGTATCCTACGAGCAGTACTTC	CASSETGGVVSYEQYF
TRBD1	TRBV10-1	.	TRBJ2-2	TGCGCCAGCAGTCAACGGGACAGGGAGAACACCGGGGAGCTGTTTTTT	CASSQRDRENTGELFF
.	TRBV10-3	few	TRBJ1-1	TGTGCCATCAGCCGGAGCAGGAACACTGAAGCTTTCTTT	CAISRSRNTEAFF
.	TRBV7-3	.	TRBJ1-1	TGTGCCAGCAGCATGGAGGGAGGTGTCGGGAACACTGAAGCTTTCTTT	CASSMEGGVGNTEAFF
.	TRBV10-3	.	TRBJ2-5	TGTGCCAGCAGTGAAAAGGGGTTGTTCACTCAAGAGACCCAGTACTTC	CASSEKGLFTQETQYF
.	TRBV9	many	TRBJ1-1	TGTGCCAGCAGCGCCTATACGGGGGCAAGCACTGAAGCTTTCTTT	CASSAYTGASTEAFF
.	TRBV7-8	.	TRBJ1-5	TGTGCCAGCAGCACACAGCTAGATCAGCCCCAGCATTTT	CASSTQLDQPQHF
.	TRBV20-1	few	TRBJ1-3	TGCAGTGCCAAGATGGACAGCTCTGGAAACACCATATATTTT	CSAKMDSSGNTIYF
.	TRBV19	.	TRBJ1-5	TGTGCCAGCAGTTTTCGGGGTCCCAATCAGCCCCAGCATTTT	CASSFRGPNQPQHF
.	TRBV7-9	many	TRBJ2-2	TGTGCCAGCAGCTTACCCGGGGAGCTGTTTTTT	CASSLPGELFF
TRBD1	TRBV10-2	.	TRBJ1-1	TGCGCCAGCAGGAAGGACAGGGTATCTGAAGCTTTCTTT	CASRKDRVSEAFF
.	TRBV7-6	many	TRBJ2-7	TGTGCCAGCAGTCCCCTCGAGGCCCCGGAGCAGTACTTC	CASSPLEAPEQYF
TRBD2	TRBV4-2	.	TRBJ2-5	TGTGCCAGCAGCCAACTAGCGGGAGCTTTCCAAGAGACCCAGTACTTC	CASSQLAGAFQETQYF
.	TRBV10-2	.	TRBJ1-1	TGTGCCAGCAGCCCCTCCGACAGCCACACTGAAGCTTTCTTT	CASSPSDSHTEAFF
.	TRBV12-3/TRBV12-4	.	TRBJ1-1	TGTGCCAGCAGTTGGAACAGGGTCACTGAAGCTTTCTTT	CASSWNRVTEAFF
.	TRBV25-1	many	TRBJ1-5	TGTGCCAGCAGTGAATTGGGGGAATATAGCAATCAGCCCCAGCATTTT	CASSELGEYSNQPQHF
.	TRBV12-3/TRBV12-4	.	TRBJ1-2	TGTGCCACCGTGAAAGGGGGGAAGTCGTTTGAAGGCTACACCTTC	CATVKGGKSFEGYTF
.	TRBV5-1	few	TRBJ2-5	TGCGCCAGCAGCTTGGCCTTGGGGCGAGAGACCCAGTACTTC	CASSLALGRETQYF
TRBD1	TRBV5-1	few	TRBJ2-7	TGCGCCAGCAGCCAGGGGCACAGGGGGCTTGGGTACGAGCAGTACTTC	CASSQGHRGLGYEQYF